A selection of T cell receptor beta chains follows, all from one sample in a study of T cells in Graves' hyperthyroidism and ophthalmopathy. One entry per CDR3 protein, called by TCRdb with MiXCR from the multiplex PCR reads. The sample includes hundreds of thousands of distinct CDR3 sequences, around 22% seen only once; the top ten take about 10%. The sample consisted of blood. These receptors were collected from a woman aged 30 to 39 with Graves' ophthalmopathy. CDR3s include the opening cysteine and the closing phenylalanine or tryptophan. D genes are given only for firm matches. Expanded clones are given a class, and other clones once, few, many or no size at all.

D gene: TRBD1; V gene: TRBV12-3/TRBV12-4; J gene: TRBJ1-1; clone size: many; CDR3 DNA: TGTGCCAGCAGTCCGGTCGGGACAGGGAGGAACACTGAAGCTTTCTTT; CDR3 protein: CASSPVGTGRNTEAFF
D gene: NA; V gene: TRBV5-1; J gene: TRBJ1-2; clone size: many; CDR3 DNA: TGCGCCAGCCGTCGGTGGGAGATAGACTATGGCTACACCTTC; CDR3 protein: CASRRWEIDYGYTF
D gene: NA; V gene: TRBV20-1; J gene: TRBJ2-4; clone size: NA; CDR3 DNA: TGCAGTGCTAGAGGTCCCCCTCTCCCCATTCAGTACTTC; CDR3 protein: CSARGPPLPIQYF
D gene: NA; V gene: TRBV7-8; J gene: TRBJ2-2; clone size: NA; CDR3 DNA: TGTGCCAGCAGCTTAAGGTCAACGAACACCGGGGAGCTGTTTTTT; CDR3 protein: CASSLRSTNTGELFF
D gene: NA; V gene: TRBV7-8; J gene: TRBJ1-5; clone size: many; CDR3 DNA: TGTGCCAGCAGCTTACGCGATCATAGCAATCAGCCCCAGCATTTT; CDR3 protein: CASSLRDHSNQPQHF
D gene: TRBD2; V gene: TRBV6-2/TRBV6-3; J gene: TRBJ2-7; clone size: many; CDR3 DNA: TGTGCCAGCAGCCCCATATCTAGCGGGGGGGCCAACGAGCAGTACTTC; CDR3 protein: CASSPISSGGANEQYF
D gene: NA; V gene: TRBV28; J gene: TRBJ2-5; clone size: NA; CDR3 DNA: TGTGCCAGCAGTTTTTCGGGGGGCGGCCAAGAGACCCAGTACTTC; CDR3 protein: CASSFSGGGQETQYF
D gene: TRBD2; V gene: TRBV6-5; J gene: TRBJ2-2; clone size: many; CDR3 DNA: TGTGCCAGCAGTTACTCCGGACTAGCGGGGAACACCGGGGAGCTGTTTTTT; CDR3 protein: CASSYSGLAGNTGELFF
D gene: NA; V gene: TRBV28; J gene: TRBJ1-1; clone size: many; CDR3 DNA: TGTGCCAGCGGGCAAACGAACACTGAAGCTTTCTTT; CDR3 protein: CASGQTNTEAFF
D gene: TRBD1; V gene: TRBV6-5; J gene: TRBJ1-2; clone size: many; CDR3 DNA: TGTGCCAGCAGTTACTCAGGGGGCGCGAACTATGGCTACACCTTC; CDR3 protein: CASSYSGGANYGYTF
D gene: TRBD2; V gene: TRBV7-2; J gene: TRBJ2-7; clone size: NA; CDR3 DNA: TGTGCCGGCAGCTCAGGGACTAGTAGCTCCTACGAGCAGTACTTC; CDR3 protein: CAGSSGTSSSYEQYF
D gene: NA; V gene: TRBV2; J gene: TRBJ1-5; clone size: few; CDR3 DNA: TGTGCCAGCAGTGAATTAGAGGGCGGTTCATCGGAAAAGCATTTT; CDR3 protein: CASSELEGGSSEKHF
D gene: TRBD1; V gene: TRBV2; J gene: TRBJ1-1; clone size: NA; CDR3 DNA: TGTGCCAGCAGTGATTTCGGACAGGGAGATACTGAAGCTTTCTTT; CDR3 protein: CASSDFGQGDTEAFF
D gene: NA; V gene: TRBV28; J gene: TRBJ1-1; clone size: NA; CDR3 DNA: TGTGCCAGCAGCCTCGGGCCGGGGGGTTATACTGAAGCTTTCTTT; CDR3 protein: CASSLGPGGYTEAFF
D gene: NA; V gene: TRBV5-1; J gene: TRBJ1-5; clone size: many; CDR3 DNA: TGTGCCAGCAGTTTAGATGGGGGGCAGCCCCAGCATTTT; CDR3 protein: CASSLDGGQPQHF
D gene: NA; V gene: TRBV27; J gene: TRBJ2-5; clone size: many; CDR3 DNA: TGTGCCAGCGGTTTAAGACAGCAAGAGACCCAGTACTTC; CDR3 protein: CASGLRQQETQYF
D gene: TRBD1; V gene: TRBV12-3/TRBV12-4; J gene: TRBJ1-5; clone size: few; CDR3 DNA: TGTGCCAGCAGTGATCGGACAGGGACAAGCAATCAGCCCCAGCATTTT; CDR3 protein: CASSDRTGTSNQPQHF
D gene: NA; V gene: TRBV6-1; J gene: TRBJ1-1; clone size: few; CDR3 DNA: TGTGCCAGCAGTGAAGCGCTTGGGGGCTTTAACACTGAAGCTTTCTTT; CDR3 protein: CASSEALGGFNTEAFF
D gene: TRBD1; V gene: TRBV12-3/TRBV12-4; J gene: TRBJ1-2; clone size: many; CDR3 DNA: TGTGCCAGCAGTTACAGACGACAGGGCGGTGGAGGCTACACCTTC; CDR3 protein: CASSYRRQGGGGYTF
D gene: NA; V gene: TRBV30; J gene: TRBJ2-3; clone size: many; CDR3 DNA: TGTGCCTGGGGGTGGGGCACAGATACGCAGTATTTT; CDR3 protein: CAWGWGTDTQYF
D gene: TRBD1; V gene: TRBV5-1; J gene: TRBJ2-5; clone size: NA; CDR3 DNA: TGCGCCAGCAGCCCGGACAGGGAGGACGAGACCCAGTACTTC; CDR3 protein: CASSPDREDETQYF
D gene: NA; V gene: TRBV28; J gene: TRBJ1-1; clone size: NA; CDR3 DNA: TGTGCCAGTAACGGGAGGCAGGTTAAGAACACTGAAGCTTTCTTT; CDR3 protein: CASNGRQVKNTEAFF
D gene: NA; V gene: TRBV29-1; J gene: TRBJ2-2; clone size: few; CDR3 DNA: TGCAGCGTTGAGCCAGGCGATAAGAACACCGGGGAGCTGTTTTTT; CDR3 protein: CSVEPGDKNTGELFF
D gene: TRBD1; V gene: TRBV2; J gene: TRBJ1-5; clone size: few; CDR3 DNA: TGTGCCAGCAGTTATTCTGGACAGGGGGCCAATCAGCCCCAGCATTTT; CDR3 protein: CASSYSGQGANQPQHF
D gene: NA; V gene: TRBV6-1; J gene: TRBJ1-6; clone size: many; CDR3 DNA: TGTGCCAGCAGTGAACCTTATATTGGGGCGTTTGGGTCACCCCTCCACTTT; CDR3 protein: CASSEPYIGAFGSPLHF
D gene: NA; V gene: TRBV7-2; J gene: TRBJ1-1; clone size: many; CDR3 DNA: TGTGCCAGCAGCGTACAGGACGCCACTGAAGCTTTCTTT; CDR3 protein: CASSVQDATEAFF
D gene: NA; V gene: TRBV19; J gene: TRBJ1-1; clone size: many; CDR3 DNA: TGTGCCAGTAGTATATGGGGGGCAACTGAAGCTTTCTTT; CDR3 protein: CASSIWGATEAFF
D gene: NA; V gene: TRBV10-3; J gene: TRBJ1-2; clone size: many; CDR3 DNA: TGTGCCATCAGTGAGTCTCGAGGCTACACCTTC; CDR3 protein: CAISESRGYTF
D gene: NA; V gene: TRBV27; J gene: TRBJ2-2; clone size: NA; CDR3 DNA: TGTGCCAGCAGTTCCCCCGGGACGGGGAACACCGGGGAGCTGTTTTTT; CDR3 protein: CASSSPGTGNTGELFF
D gene: TRBD1; V gene: TRBV6-2/TRBV6-3; J gene: TRBJ1-5; clone size: NA; CDR3 DNA: TGTGCCAGCAGGCACTCCGGGGGGCAGGGGGACGGAACGAAAAATCAGCCCCAGCATTTT; CDR3 protein: CASRHSGGQGDGTKNQPQHF
D gene: TRBD1; V gene: TRBV20-1; J gene: TRBJ2-7; clone size: many; CDR3 DNA: TGCAGTGTAAGGCAGGGGGCCTACGAGCAGTACTTC; CDR3 protein: CSVRQGAYEQYF
D gene: NA; V gene: TRBV27; J gene: TRBJ2-2; clone size: many; CDR3 DNA: TGTGCCAGCAGTTTATTGCCCACCCCCACCGGGGAGCTGTTTTTT; CDR3 protein: CASSLLPTPTGELFF
D gene: NA; V gene: TRBV15; J gene: TRBJ2-5; clone size: NA; CDR3 DNA: TGTGCCACCAGCAGTCTAAGAGGGGCAGGAGAGACCCAGTACTTC; CDR3 protein: CATSSLRGAGETQYF
D gene: NA; V gene: TRBV10-3; J gene: TRBJ1-5; clone size: many; CDR3 DNA: TGTGCCATCTGCGACAGCAGCAATCAGCCCCAGCATTTT; CDR3 protein: CAICDSSNQPQHF
D gene: TRBD1; V gene: TRBV12-3/TRBV12-4; J gene: TRBJ1-1; clone size: NA; CDR3 DNA: TGTGCCAGCAGTCGGACAGGGAAGAACACTGAAGCTTTCTTT; CDR3 protein: CASSRTGKNTEAFF
D gene: TRBD1; V gene: TRBV9; J gene: TRBJ2-7; clone size: NA; CDR3 DNA: TGTGCCAGCAGTGGACAGGAAGGTCCCTACGAGCAGTACTTC; CDR3 protein: CASSGQEGPYEQYF
D gene: NA; V gene: TRBV5-1; J gene: TRBJ1-2; clone size: many; CDR3 DNA: TGCGCCAGCAGCTTGAATGATAACTATGGCTACACCTTC; CDR3 protein: CASSLNDNYGYTF
D gene: NA; V gene: TRBV7-8; J gene: TRBJ1-5; clone size: NA; CDR3 DNA: TGTGCCAGCAGCTTGGATGGACGCCACAATCAGCCCCAGCATTTT; CDR3 protein: CASSLDGRHNQPQHF
D gene: NA; V gene: TRBV12-3/TRBV12-4; J gene: TRBJ1-1; clone size: NA; CDR3 DNA: TGTGCCAGCAGCCTCATGACAGCTGAAGCTTTCTTT; CDR3 protein: CASSLMTAEAFF
D gene: NA; V gene: TRBV29-1; J gene: TRBJ2-7; clone size: many; CDR3 DNA: TGCAGCGTTGGGAGCGCAGGGACAAGGTACGAGCAGTACTTC; CDR3 protein: CSVGSAGTRYEQYF
D gene: NA; V gene: TRBV4-1; J gene: TRBJ1-1; clone size: NA; CDR3 DNA: TGCGCCAGCAGCCGAGAGGGGAGGGAACCCCGCCCTTTCTTT; CDR3 protein: CASSREGREPRPFF
D gene: TRBD1; V gene: TRBV18; J gene: TRBJ1-5; clone size: many; CDR3 DNA: TGTGCCAGCTCACCGGGCACAGGGGCAGGTCAGCCCCAGCATTTT; CDR3 protein: CASSPGTGAGQPQHF
D gene: NA; V gene: TRBV6-1; J gene: TRBJ1-2; clone size: NA; CDR3 DNA: TGTGCCAGCAGTGATGGAGAGGGGGGAAGTGGCTACACCTTC; CDR3 protein: CASSDGEGGSGYTF
D gene: NA; V gene: TRBV6-5; J gene: TRBJ2-7; clone size: many; CDR3 DNA: TGTGCCAGCAGTTACTCGTTGGGGGGCATCTACGAGCAGTACTTC; CDR3 protein: CASSYSLGGIYEQYF
D gene: NA; V gene: TRBV3-1; J gene: TRBJ1-1; clone size: NA; CDR3 DNA: TGTGCCAGCAGCCAAGATGGGATCCTACGGGGCTATGGCACTGAAGCTTTCTTT; CDR3 protein: CASSQDGILRGYGTEAFF
D gene: NA; V gene: TRBV12-3/TRBV12-4; J gene: TRBJ2-4; clone size: many; CDR3 DNA: TGTGCCAGCAGTCTTTCACATCTCGCCAAAAACATTCAGTACTTC; CDR3 protein: CASSLSHLAKNIQYF
D gene: NA; V gene: TRBV28; J gene: TRBJ2-7; clone size: NA; CDR3 DNA: TGTGCCAGCAGTACCCCGGGGGGCGGTAAATACGAGCAGTACTTC; CDR3 protein: CASSTPGGGKYEQYF
D gene: NA; V gene: TRBV7-9; J gene: TRBJ2-7; clone size: many; CDR3 DNA: TGTGCCAGCAGTTCGCCGAGGGGGAAGCAGTACTTC; CDR3 protein: CASSSPRGKQYF
D gene: TRBD2; V gene: TRBV28; J gene: TRBJ2-2; clone size: many; CDR3 DNA: TGTGCCAGCGAGATATGGACTAGCGGGGATCGTGAGCTGTTTTTT; CDR3 protein: CASEIWTSGDRELFF
D gene: NA; V gene: TRBV6-5; J gene: TRBJ2-7; clone size: many; CDR3 DNA: TGTGCCAGCAGGTTCTGGAGGAGCTCCTACGAGCAGTACTTC; CDR3 protein: CASRFWRSSYEQYF
D gene: NA; V gene: TRBV4-2; J gene: TRBJ2-7; clone size: many; CDR3 DNA: TGTGCCAGCAGCCAAGATCGACTAGGGTACGAGCAGTACTTC; CDR3 protein: CASSQDRLGYEQYF
D gene: TRBD2; V gene: TRBV7-2; J gene: TRBJ2-5; clone size: many; CDR3 DNA: TGTGCCAGCAGCCCTTCGCTTCCTAGCGGCACTAAAGAGACCCAGTACTTC; CDR3 protein: CASSPSLPSGTKETQYF
D gene: NA; V gene: TRBV12-3/TRBV12-4; J gene: TRBJ1-1; clone size: many; CDR3 DNA: TGTGCCAGCAGAAACGGGGGTGACGGAGAAGCTTTCTTT; CDR3 protein: CASRNGGDGEAFF